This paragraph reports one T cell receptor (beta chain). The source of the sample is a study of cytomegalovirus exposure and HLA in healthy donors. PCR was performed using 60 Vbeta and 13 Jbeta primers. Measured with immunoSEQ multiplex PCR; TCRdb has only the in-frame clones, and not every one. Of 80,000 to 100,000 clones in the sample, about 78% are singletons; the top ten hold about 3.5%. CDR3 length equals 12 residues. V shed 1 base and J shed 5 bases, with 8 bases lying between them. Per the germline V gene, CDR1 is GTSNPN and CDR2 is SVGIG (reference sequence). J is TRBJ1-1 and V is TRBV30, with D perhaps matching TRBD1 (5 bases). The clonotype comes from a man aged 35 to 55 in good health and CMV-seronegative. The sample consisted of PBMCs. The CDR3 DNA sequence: TGTGCCTGGAGTGGGGGGAGGACTGAAGCTTTCTTT. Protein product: CAWSGGRTEAFF.